This T cell receptor (beta chain) appears in the sequencing data of a study of blood T cell repertoires in COVID-19. The wider study: The analysed material was cDNA or gDNA that came from T cells, B-cell-depleted T cells, or PBMCs.

The study recruited people aged 18 to 89 years across approximately 23 US areas. Per the study methods: Reference gene primer amplification in the assay estimated nucleated cell counts. Libraries were prepared by immunoSEQ multiplex PCR; TCRdb keeps only in-frame clonotypes and omits some of them. Clonal size and the V and J genes are those of that table, whereas D and trimming came from the DNA. The sample includes a few hundred thousand clones, 75% to 90% seen only once; the top ten take about 10%. Trimming shortened V by 4 bases and J by 6 bases, and 7 bases separated the two germline ends. The CDR3 spans 12 residues. The germline CDR1 and CDR2 sequences are MNHNY and SVGAGI (reference sequence).

The rearrangement uses TRBV6-6 and TRBJ1-3, with D unresolved. Sequencing input: PBMCs or T cells enriched from blood (not recorded which). This sequence originates from a middle-aged man who had recovered from COVID-19. As DNA, the CDR3 is TGTGCCAGCAGTTCTACAGCAAACACCATATATTTT. This encodes CASSSTANTIYF.